Shown below are 28 T cell receptor beta chains from a single sample sequenced in a study of cytomegalovirus exposure and HLA in healthy donors. It was with 60 Vbeta and 13 Jbeta primers that the PCR ran. Libraries were prepared by immunoSEQ multiplex PCR; TCRdb keeps only in-frame clonotypes and omits some of them. The repertoire includes about 180,000 clones, about 86% of them detected once, and around 2.2% sits in the top ten. Sequencing was done on a sample of PBMCs. These receptors all come from a woman between 25 and 40 years old in good health and CMV-seronegative.

The sample holds a few counts of this clone. This CDR3 is CAIRSGTSGRSSYEQYF. As DNA, the CDR3 is TGTGCCATCAGATCCGGGACTAGCGGGAGGAGCTCCTACGAGCAGTACTTC. This chain connects TRBV10-3 to TRBJ2-7; TRBD2 aligns across 15 bases. The CDR3 runs to 17 residues. Per germline, CDR1 ENHRY and CDR2 SYGVKD. The ends lost 6 bases at V and 0 bases at J; junction bases unmatched: 6.

This clone showed up just once. The rearrangement uses TRBV7-2 and TRBJ1-6; D unresolved. In germline, CDR1 is SGHTA, CDR2 FQGNSA. Trimming cost V 5 bases and J 10 bases, with 18 bases left between them. CDR3 length equals 15 residues. The CDR3 reads CASSGKGVVGSPLHF. Here the CDR3 DNA reads TGTGCCAGCAGCGGAAAGGGAGTAGTAGGATCACCCCTCCACTTT.

This clone was seen once. The CDR3 DNA sequence: TGCAGCGTTGTGTCGGCTAGCGGGAGTCCTAGGGCCTACAATGAGCAGTTCTTC. Its protein is CSVVSASGSPRAYNEQFF. The chain links TRBV29-1 to TRBJ2-1; 10 bases map to TRBD2. Germline CDR1 is SQVTM and CDR2 is ANQGSEA. V gave up 4 bases and J gave up 2 bases; unmatched junction bases: 14. The CDR3 sequence is 18 residues long.

The chain combines TRBV10-3 with TRBJ2-7; TRBD2 matches at 7 bases. The CDR3 has 15 amino acids. V lost 5 bases, J lost 4 bases, and 11 bases stayed unmatched. Germline-derived CDR1 and CDR2 are ENHRY and SYGVKD. The CDR3 DNA is TGTGCCATCAGTTCACCGGGACTACAACAGTACGAGCAGTACTTC. Translated, it gives CAISSPGLQQYEQYF.

Turning to this clone: Additional DNA sequences in this sample encode the identical CDR3. The CDR3 region is CASSLSGTAYEQYF. The CDR3 DNA follows: TGCGCCAGCAGCCTTTCCGGGACAGCCTACGAGCAGTACTTC. V and J are TRBV5-1 and TRBJ2-7, with 7 bases identical to TRBD1. There are 14 residues in the CDR3. The germline CDR1 and CDR2 sequences are SGHRS and YFSETQ. V gave up 4 bases and J gave up 2 bases; unmatched junction bases: 6.

The rearrangement joins TRBV5-1 to TRBJ2-2; 8 bases are a match to TRBD1. V dropped 1 base and J dropped 3; count of bases not matched to a gene: 8. This CDR3 comprises 17 residues. The germline CDR1 and CDR2 sequences are SGHRS and YFSETQ. CDR3 coding DNA: TGCGCCAGCAGCTTGAGTCGGACAGGGTATCACACCGGGGAGCTGTTTTTT. Its translation is CASSLSRTGYHTGELFF.

This chain uses TRBV14 with TRBJ1-1, with 8 bases identical to TRBD1. With 1 base clipped from V and 5 bases from J, the junction kept 6 bases outside the gene matches. The germline gives CDR1 SGHDN, CDR2 FVKESK. CDR3 size: 15 residues. This CDR3 reads CASSQGGTGGTEAFF. The CDR3, as DNA: TGTGCCAGCAGCCAAGGAGGGACAGGCGGTACTGAAGCTTTCTTT. Complete variable domain (other parts from reference TRBV14 and TRBJ1-1): EAGVTQFPSHSVIEKGQTVTLRCDPISGHDNLYWYRRVMGKEIKFLLHFVKESKQDESGMPNNRFLAERTGGTYSTLKVQPAELEDSGVYFCASSQGGTGGTEAFFGQGTRLTVV.

In its sample, this clone was seen once. The J gene is TRBJ2-1, the V gene TRBV7-6; 7 nucleotides match TRBD2. The V gene's germline CDR1 is SGHVS and CDR2 FNYEAQ. V shed 2 bases, J shed 14 bases, and the junction held 6 bases outside the gene matches. The CDR3 has 12 residues. As DNA, the CDR3 is TGTGCCAGCAGCTTACTGGCGGGAGAGGAGTTCTTC. Translation: CASSLLAGEEFF. Full variable domain (outside the CDR3, taken from reference TRBV7-6 and TRBJ2-1): GAGVSQSPRYKVTKRGQDVALRCDPISGHVSLYWYRQALGQGPEFLTYFNYEAQQDKSGLPNDRFSAERPEGSISTLTIQRTEQRDSAMYRCASSLLAGEEFFGPGTRLTVL.

The rearrangement joins TRBV6-6 to TRBJ2-1; TRBD1 might be the D (6 bases). The V end was cut by 5 bases, the J end by 4 bases, with 12 bases between. This CDR3 comprises 14 residues. Germline lookup yields CDR1 MNHNY and CDR2 SVGAGI (reference sequence). CDR3 in amino acids: CASSRGGSYNEQFF. In DNA, the CDR3 is TGTGCCAGCAGTCGAGGGGGTTCGTACAATGAGCAGTTCTTC.

This clone was counted a few times. The chain combines TRBV7-6 with TRBJ1-1; a possible D gene is TRBD1 (6 bases). Trimming shortened V by 5 bases and J by 8 bases, and 12 bases separated the two germline ends. This CDR3 is 12 amino acids long. Germline CDR1 reads SGHVS; CDR2 reads FNYEAQ. The CDR3 bases are TGTGCCAGCAGCCGAATTCAGGGGGAAGCTTTCTTT. This sequence encodes CASSRIQGEAFF.

The chain is built from TRBV27 and TRBJ2-5, with D possibly being TRBD2 (6 bases). The CDR3 consists of 15 residues. The V and J ends lost 3 bases and 5 bases respectively, with 16 bases between them. Germline values: CDR1 MNHEY, CDR2 SMNVEV (reference sequence). The CDR3 DNA reads as TGTGCCAGCAGTTTGCGACTAGGGGATTGGGAGACCCAGTACTTC. Its translation is CASSLRLGDWETQYF.

This clone was recorded only once. The V gene is TRBV5-6, the J gene TRBJ2-7; 10 positions match TRBD2. Germline V lookup: CDR1 SGHDT, CDR2 YYEEEE. V was pared by 1 base and J by 3 bases, with 1 base of the junction left unmatched. The CDR3 is 14 amino acids. The CDR3 region is CASSLWTSGYEQYF. CDR3 DNA: TGTGCCAGCAGCTTGTGGACTAGCGGCTACGAGCAGTACTTC.

This sequence joins TRBV5-1 and TRBJ2-3; D unresolved. The V end was cut by 4 bases, the J end by 2 bases, with 5 bases between. In germline, CDR1 is SGHRS, CDR2 YFSETQ. This CDR3 region has 12 residues. The CDR3 loop reads CASSGPTDTQYF. The CDR3 nucleotides are TGCGCCAGCAGCGGCCCCACAGATACGCAGTATTTT.

V is TRBV6-6 and J is TRBJ1-5, with 8 bases lining up with TRBD1. V trimming: 5 bases; J trimming: 7 bases; junction bases outside the gene matches: 7. In germline, CDR1 is MNHNY, CDR2 SVGAGI (reference sequence). This CDR3 spans 14 amino acids. The CDR3 nucleotides read TGTGCCAGCAGTACCAGGGGGCGCGAACAGCCCCAGCATTTT. It codes for CASSTRGREQPQHF.

CDR3: CASSRGGKRSTGELFF. In DNA, the CDR3 is TGTGCCAGTAGTAGGGGGGGCAAGAGAAGCACCGGGGAGCTGTTTTTT. This chain joins TRBV19 and TRBJ2-2; a weak D match, TRBD2 (7 bases). Germline CDR1 and CDR2: LNHDA and SQIVND (reference sequence). With 4 bases removed from V and 4 bases from J, the gap between germline ends came to 16 bases. The CDR3 extends over 16 amino acids.

The rearrangement uses TRBV27 and TRBJ2-5; TRBD1 aligns across 9 bases. The DNA end is more similar to TRBJ2-7, so the J call may be wrong. This CDR3 is built from 15 residues. Germline V gene data show CDR1 as MNHEY and CDR2 as SMNVEV (reference sequence). The CDR3 DNA reads as TGTGCCAGCACCAAGACAGGGGGTGAGTACTACGAGCAGTACTTC. Translating gives CASTKTGGEYYEQYF.

About this clone itself: The junction and the germline gene differ at one end; a read error may be behind it. V usage is TRBV7-9 and J usage is TRBJ1-3; 11 nucleotides match TRBD1. The CDR3 runs to 16 residues. Per the germline V gene, CDR1 is SEHNR and CDR2 is FQNEAQ (reference sequence). The CDR3 region has the DNA TGTTCCAGCAGACAAAAACCGGGACAGGGGGAAAACACCATATATTTT. This sequence encodes CSSRQKPGQGENTIYF.

The chain uses TRBV6-5 and TRBJ2-5, with D perhaps matching TRBD1 (6 bases). Trimming pared 7 bases from V and 2 bases from J, leaving 11 bases between. Per the germline V gene, CDR1 is MNHEY and CDR2 is SVGAGI. The CDR3 length is 13 residues. The CDR3, as DNA: TGTGCCAGCAAGGGGGACCCACAAGAGACCCAGTACTTC. As protein: CASKGDPQETQYF.

The gene calls are TRBV28 and TRBJ2-1; D gene ambiguous. The germline V gene has CDR1 MDHEN and CDR2 SYDVKM. The CDR3 consists of 13 residues. V lost 1 base and J 3 bases, leaving 4 bases between the germline ends. The CDR3 sequence: CASSLFFYNEQFF. CDR3 in DNA: TGTGCCAGCAGTTTATTCTTCTACAATGAGCAGTTCTTC.

The chain carries TRBV5-4 and TRBJ1-2; D might be TRBD1 (6 bases). The CDR3 sequence is 15 residues long. The V gene's germline CDR1 is SGHNT and CDR2 YYREEE (reference sequence). The V and J ends lost 3 bases and 0 bases respectively, with 12 bases between them. CDR3 protein: CASSSDRVANYGYTF. For the CDR3, the DNA is TGTGCCAGCAGCTCGGACAGAGTCGCTAACTATGGCTACACCTTC.

The chain is built from TRBV2 and TRBJ1-1; the D gene is possibly TRBD1 (5 bases). The length of the CDR3 is 16 residues. Looked up from germline, CDR1 is SNHLY and CDR2 is FYNNEI. V dropped 5 bases and J dropped 0 bases, with 16 bases sitting between them. CDR3 coding DNA: TGTGCCAGCAGTCCCCGACAGCCCACCATGAACACTGAAGCTTTCTTT. It is translated as CASSPRQPTMNTEAFF.

The gene calls are TRBV13 and TRBJ2-1; 7 bases match TRBD2. The germline V gene has CDR1 PRHDT and CDR2 FYEKMQ (reference sequence). V lost 2 bases to trimming and J lost 9 bases; unmatched junction nucleotides: 4. CDR3 length: 13 residues. The CDR3 loop reads CASSLRLAGEQFF. CDR3 in DNA: TGTGCCAGCAGCTTACGACTAGCTGGTGAGCAGTTCTTC.

The V call is TRBV9, the J call TRBJ1-5, with 8 bases matching TRBD1. From germline, CDR1 is SGDLS and CDR2 YYNGEE. The ends lost 2 bases at V and 6 bases at J; junction bases unmatched: 7. This CDR3 contains 15 residues. CDR3 in DNA: TGTGCCAGCAGCGTCACAGGGGGGGATGGTCAGCCCCAGCATTTT. Its translation: CASSVTGGDGQPQHF. Looking up the rest from reference TRBV9 and TRBJ1-5 gives the full variable domain: DSGVTQTPKHLITATGQRVTLRCSPRSGDLSVYWYQQSLDQGLQFLIQYYNGEERAKGNILERFSAQQFPDLHSELNLSSLELGDSALYFCASSVTGGDGQPQHFGDGTRLSIL.

The chain combines TRBV27 with TRBJ2-3; D gene unclear. The V and J ends lost 6 bases and 1 base respectively, with 8 bases between them. CDR1 is MNHEY, CDR2 SMNVEV, per germline (reference sequence). The CDR3 contains 13 residues. CDR3 nucleotide sequence: TGTGCCAGCAGGACAACAGGCACAGATACGCAGTATTTT. It codes for CASRTTGTDTQYF.

Worth noting for this clone: An end of the junction differs from the germline gene, which may be a read error. The chain combines TRBV6-1 with TRBJ2-3; possibly TRBD2 for D (5 bases). Germline V gene data show CDR1 as MNHNS and CDR2 as SASEGT. The CDR3 is made up of 12 amino acids. CDR3 coding DNA: TGTGCCAGCACTGAACTAGAAGATACGCAGTATTTT. Encoded protein: CASTELEDTQYF.

This chain connects TRBV5-1 to TRBJ2-5; TRBD2 matches 13 bases. Germline values: CDR1 SGHRS, CDR2 YFSETQ. The CDR3 loop spans 17 amino acids. Germline trimming cut 4 bases from V and 4 bases from J; bases unmatched to any gene: 10. The CDR3 sequence: CASSPTSGGALGETQYF. The CDR3, as DNA: TGCGCCAGCAGCCCAACTAGCGGGGGGGCCCTAGGAGAGACCCAGTACTTC.

The CDR3, as DNA: TGTGCCAGCAGTTCAGCGGGAGCCGCGAGGGACGAGCAGTACTTC. Its translation is CASSSAGAARDEQYF. The chain is built from TRBV28 and TRBJ2-7; 8 positions match TRBD2. The germline V gene encodes CDR1 MDHEN and CDR2 SYDVKM. The CDR3 runs 15 residues. After removal of 4 bases from V and 5 bases from J, the junction contained 10 bases not matched to a gene.

The rearrangement links TRBV28 to TRBJ1-1; possible D gene TRBD1, 5 bases. The germline CDR1 and CDR2 sequences are MDHEN and SYDVKM. The CDR3 contains 12 residues. The V end lost 7 bases, the J end lost 10 bases, and 16 bases lay between the germline ends. The CDR3 DNA is TGTGCCAGCATTCCCCCTGGGGCGGCAGCTTTCTTT. It encodes CASIPPGAAAFF.